This TCR beta chain was profiled in a study of shared clonotypes between healthy human individuals. Details on this clone: Its target is not known.

The germline CDR1 and CDR2 sequences are SNHLY and FYNNEI. This CDR3 spans 13 amino acids. The V gene lost 6 bases and the J gene lost 5 bases, with 13 bases spanning the gap. Some clones are missing from TCRdb's copy, which holds only in-frame ones; the method was immunoSEQ multiplex PCR. The sample yields roughly 760,000 clones, around two thirds seen once. General study points: Among the subsets, naive ones generally showed larger estimated richness than memory ones.

Each donor was a Caucasian adult residing in Nashville, Tennessee. Memory CD4+ cells were the fraction left after CD45RA+ naive selection. The sequencing input was memory CD4+ T cells sorted from blood. Subset in this sample: CD45RA-negative fraction. The chain combines TRBV2 with TRBJ1-1; TRBD1 is a possible D gene (5 bases). This TCR was recovered from a woman between 25 and 40 years old in good health. The CDR3 spells CASSKEGRTEAFF. As DNA, the CDR3 is TGTGCCAGCAGCAAGGAGGGGAGAACTGAAGCTTTCTTT.